This passage covers 16 T cell receptor beta chains from one sample sequenced in a study of T cell changes during pregnancy in multiple sclerosis. Using immunoSEQ multiplex PCR, the repertoire was profiled, and TCRdb retains in-frame clones only, with some absent. This table holds 60,000 to 65,000 clones, about nine tenths found once. This sample comprised peripheral blood, obtained in the first trimester of pregnancy. Receptors were obtained from a female donor with multiple sclerosis, enrolled in a pregnancy study.

CDR3 sequence: CAISEGLAKSYNEQFF. The CDR3, as DNA: TGTGCCATCAGTGAGGGACTAGCGAAGTCCTACAATGAGCAGTTCTTC. This chain links TRBV10-3 with TRBJ2-1; TRBD2 matches at 9 bases. In germline, CDR1 is ENHRY, CDR2 SYGVKD. J lost 1 base, V lost 2 bases, and 3 bases had no gene match. The CDR3 length is 16 residues.

This rearrangement joins TRBV6-1 to TRBJ1-4; D is unclear. Germline CDR1 reads MNHNS; CDR2 reads SASEGT. Trimming left V 4 bases short and J 0 bases short, with 12 bases between. The CDR3 has 16 residues. This CDR3 reads CASSGNSLATNEKLFF. DNA for the CDR3: TGTGCCAGCAGTGGAAATTCACTAGCAACTAATGAAAAACTGTTTTTT.

This chain joins TRBV30 and TRBJ2-7, with D possibly being TRBD2 (6 bases). The V end was cut by 2 bases, the J end by 6 bases, with 26 bases between. This CDR3 is built from 17 residues. Looked up from germline, CDR1 is GTSNPN and CDR2 is SVGIG (reference sequence). This chain's CDR3 is CAWSPLWAGPAGGEQYF. CDR3 coding DNA: TGTGCCTGGAGTCCCCTCTGGGCGGGACCCGCCGGTGGCGAGCAGTACTTC.

The sample holds one count of this clone. CDR3 amino acids: CASRLGGLVTGELFF. The CDR3 nucleotides are TGTGCCAGCAGATTAGGGGGCTTGGTGACCGGGGAGCTGTTTTTT. The chain employs TRBV6-5 and TRBJ2-2; the match to TRBD1 covers 7 bases. Germline CDR1 MNHEY, CDR2 SVGAGI. The trim removed 6 bases at V and 5 bases at J, leaving 9 bases unmatched. The CDR3 has 15 residues.

The gene calls are TRBV6-1 and TRBJ2-5, with 10 bases aligning to TRBD1. The germline V gene has CDR1 MNHNS and CDR2 SASEGT. V lost 0 bases, J lost 4 bases, and 5 bases stayed unmatched. This CDR3 spans 16 amino acids. The CDR3: CASSEAAGQGGETQYF. DNA for the CDR3: TGTGCCAGCAGTGAAGCGGCAGGACAGGGGGGAGAGACCCAGTACTTC.

The genes are TRBV7-9 and TRBJ2-7; possible D gene TRBD2, 6 bases. This CDR3 spans 13 amino acids. From germline, CDR1 is SEHNR and CDR2 FQNEAQ (reference sequence). The V end lost 5 bases, the J end lost 2 bases, and 10 bases lay between the germline ends. The CDR3 loop reads CASSPTGAYEQYF. DNA for the CDR3: TGTGCCAGCAGCCCAACGGGGGCCTACGAGCAGTACTTC.

The genes are TRBV28 and TRBJ1-1; tentatively, D is TRBD1 (6 bases). Germline values: CDR1 MDHEN, CDR2 SYDVKM. The length of the CDR3 is 14 residues. Trimming took 3 bases from V and 0 from J, leaving 8 bases between them. This CDR3 reads CASSFGTLNTEAFF. The CDR3, as DNA: TGTGCCAGCAGTTTCGGGACACTGAACACTGAAGCTTTCTTT.

The chain is built from TRBV10-2 and TRBJ1-1; 8 bases are shared with TRBD1. Trimming took 10 bases from V and 1 from J; bases not matched to a gene: 11. Germline CDR1 WSHSY, CDR2 SAAADI. The CDR3 totals 15 residues. The chain's CDR3 is CAIRATGARNTEAFF. Written as DNA, the CDR3 is TGCGCCATCCGAGCGACAGGGGCCAGGAACACTGAAGCTTTCTTT.

V usage is TRBV21-1 and J usage is TRBJ2-7; TRBD2, the table's D call, was not compared with the DNA. TRBV21-1 is a pseudogene locus. This CDR3 contains 19 residues. The DNA for the CDR3 is TGTGCCAGCAGCAAAGAGCTATGCCGGCAGCGGGAGTCGGCTTACGAGCAGTACTTC. Translating gives CASSKELCRQRESAYEQYF.

V is TRBV29-1 and J is TRBJ2-3; the D gene is possibly TRBD2 (5 bases). Germline V gene sequence: CDR1 SQVTM, CDR2 ANQGSEA. CDR3 length equals 12 residues. V lost 4 bases to trimming and J lost 14 bases, with 19 bases between them. In DNA, the CDR3 is TGCAGCGTTGGAGGGAACAGCAATATCCCGTATTTT. It encodes CSVGGNSNIPYF.

This sequence joins TRBV29-1 and TRBJ2-1; weak D call: TRBD2 (5 bases). V lost 4 bases, J lost 5 bases, and 9 bases lay in between. This CDR3 is 12 amino acids long. Germline V gene sequence: CDR1 SQVTM, CDR2 ANQGSEA. The CDR3 is CSVGENNNEQFF. DNA of the CDR3: TGCAGCGTTGGGGAGAACAACAATGAGCAGTTCTTC.

The rearrangement joins TRBV7-6 to TRBJ1-1, with no clear D. CDR1 and CDR2 from the germline V gene are SGHVS and FNYEAQ. The germline V and J ends were trimmed by 2 bases and 4 bases, with 8 bases remaining between them. The CDR3 consists of 13 residues. The chain's CDR3 is CASSLQVITEAFF. The CDR3 DNA reads TGTGCCAGCAGCTTACAGGTTATCACTGAAGCTTTCTTT.

This clone was seen just once. The gene calls are TRBV7-2 and TRBJ1-4; D is ambiguous. Germline loops: CDR1 SGHTA, CDR2 FQGNSA. CDR3 length: 13 amino acids. The V and J ends lost 4 bases and 4 bases respectively, with 7 bases between them. The CDR3 sequence: CASSSYLNEKLFF. CDR3 bases: TGTGCCAGCAGCTCCTACCTTAATGAAAAACTGTTTTTT.

V is TRBV7-2 and J is TRBJ2-2; 10 nucleotides align to TRBD2. Germline V gene lookup returns CDR1 SGHTA and CDR2 FQGNSA. Trimming removed 5 bases from V and 1 base from J; junction bases left unmatched: 7. The length of the CDR3 is 17 residues. The CDR3 bases are TGTGCCAGCAGCAAATCATCTAGCGGGAGGAACACCGGGGAGCTGTTTTTT. Translation: CASSKSSSGRNTGELFF.

The gene calls are TRBV7-8 and TRBJ1-2; tentatively, D is TRBD1 (5 bases). Germline-derived CDR1 and CDR2 are SGHVS and FQNEAQ. The V end was cut by 5 bases, the J end by 7 bases, with 17 bases between. This CDR3 is 14 amino acids long. CDR3 in amino acids: CASSPREQAVGYTF. CDR3 coding DNA: TGTGCCAGCAGCCCGAGAGAACAGGCGGTTGGCTACACCTTC.

V gene TRBV19 combines with J gene TRBJ2-7; TRBD2 matches 12 bases. The germline V gene encodes CDR1 LNHDA and CDR2 SQIVND (reference sequence). The V segment lost 5 bases and the J segment 3 bases; nucleotides outside the gene matches: 2. This CDR3 contains 14 residues. CDR3 in DNA: TGTGCCAGTAGTCAGACTAGCGGGAGCTACGAGCAGTACTTC. Translating it yields CASSQTSGSYEQYF.